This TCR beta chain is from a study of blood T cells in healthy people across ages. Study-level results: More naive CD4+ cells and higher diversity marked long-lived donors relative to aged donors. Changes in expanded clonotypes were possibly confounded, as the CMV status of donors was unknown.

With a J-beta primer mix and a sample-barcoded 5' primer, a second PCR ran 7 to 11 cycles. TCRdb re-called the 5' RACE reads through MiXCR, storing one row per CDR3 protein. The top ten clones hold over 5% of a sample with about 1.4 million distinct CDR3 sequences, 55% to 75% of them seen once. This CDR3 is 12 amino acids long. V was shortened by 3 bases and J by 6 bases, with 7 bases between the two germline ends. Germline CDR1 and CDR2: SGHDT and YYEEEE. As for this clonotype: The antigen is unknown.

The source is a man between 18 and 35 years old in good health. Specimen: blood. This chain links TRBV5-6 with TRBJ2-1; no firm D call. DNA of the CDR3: TGTGCCAGCAGCTCACAGAGCAATGAGCAGTTCTTC. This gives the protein CASSSQSNEQFF. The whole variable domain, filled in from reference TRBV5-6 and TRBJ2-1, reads DAGVTQSPTHLIKTRGQQVTLRCSPKSGHDTVSWYQQALGQGPQFIFQYYEEEERQRGNFPDRFSGHQFPNYSSELNVNALLLGDSALYLCASSSQSNEQFFGPGTRLTVL.